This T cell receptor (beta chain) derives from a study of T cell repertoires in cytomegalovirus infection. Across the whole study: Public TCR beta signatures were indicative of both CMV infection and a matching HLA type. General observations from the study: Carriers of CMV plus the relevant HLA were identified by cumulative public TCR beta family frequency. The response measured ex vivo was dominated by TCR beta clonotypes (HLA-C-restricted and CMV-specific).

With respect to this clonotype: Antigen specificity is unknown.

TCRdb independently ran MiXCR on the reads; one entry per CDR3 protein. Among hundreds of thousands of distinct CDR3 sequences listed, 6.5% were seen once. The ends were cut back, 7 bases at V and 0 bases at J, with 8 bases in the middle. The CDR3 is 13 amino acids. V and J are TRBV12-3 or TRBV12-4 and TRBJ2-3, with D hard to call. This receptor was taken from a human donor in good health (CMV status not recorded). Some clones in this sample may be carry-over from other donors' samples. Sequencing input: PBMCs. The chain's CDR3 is CASKASSTDTQYF. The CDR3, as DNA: TGTGCCAGCAAGGCGTCTAGCACAGATACGCAGTATTTT.